One sample yielded the 4 T cell receptor beta chains listed below, sequenced in a study of cytomegalovirus exposure and HLA in healthy donors. PCR was performed using 60 Vbeta and 13 Jbeta primers. TCRdb's table, derived via immunoSEQ multiplex PCR, lists solely in-frame clones and lacks some. The sample consists of 200,000 to 250,000 clones, approximately 82% of them appearing once. Input material: PBMCs. The receptors derive from a middle-aged woman in good health and CMV-seronegative.

The chain carries TRBV19 and TRBJ2-5, with a tentative D call TRBD1 (5 bases). Looked up from germline, CDR1 is LNHDA and CDR2 is SQIVND (reference sequence). The CDR3 is 15 residues long. V lost 5 bases and J 5 bases, leaving 18 bases between the germline ends. This chain's CDR3 is CASSSPRSGLETQYF. The CDR3 nucleotides read TGTGCCAGTAGTTCCCCTCGGTCAGGGTTGGAGACCCAGTACTTC.

Comment on this clone: The same CDR3 also results from other DNA sequences found in this sample. The rearrangement uses TRBV30 and TRBJ1-1; unclear D gene. The CDR3 extends over 13 amino acids. Germline V gene lookup returns CDR1 GTSNPN and CDR2 SVGIG (reference sequence). Trimming left V 0 bases short and J 0 bases short, with 5 bases between. The CDR3 sequence: CAWSVQVNTEAFF. CDR3 sequence (DNA): TGTGCCTGGAGTGTACAAGTGAACACTGAAGCTTTCTTT.

The chain links TRBV9 to TRBJ1-1, with 8 bases aligning to TRBD1. Germline V gives CDR1 SGDLS, CDR2 YYNGEE. V shed 0 bases, J shed 0 bases, and the junction held 4 bases outside the gene matches. This CDR3 is built from 16 residues. CDR3 loop: CASSVAGGTLNTEAFF. In nucleotides, the CDR3 is TGTGCCAGCAGCGTAGCAGGGGGCACCTTGAACACTGAAGCTTTCTTT.

The chain links TRBV28 to TRBJ2-3; D is unresolved. Deletions cut 5 bases from V and 5 bases from J, with 8 bases between. The CDR3 is 12 amino acids. Per germline, CDR1 MDHEN and CDR2 SYDVKM. The CDR3 DNA follows: TGTGCCAGCAGTCCCTTTAGAGATACGCAGTATTTT. Protein: CASSPFRDTQYF.